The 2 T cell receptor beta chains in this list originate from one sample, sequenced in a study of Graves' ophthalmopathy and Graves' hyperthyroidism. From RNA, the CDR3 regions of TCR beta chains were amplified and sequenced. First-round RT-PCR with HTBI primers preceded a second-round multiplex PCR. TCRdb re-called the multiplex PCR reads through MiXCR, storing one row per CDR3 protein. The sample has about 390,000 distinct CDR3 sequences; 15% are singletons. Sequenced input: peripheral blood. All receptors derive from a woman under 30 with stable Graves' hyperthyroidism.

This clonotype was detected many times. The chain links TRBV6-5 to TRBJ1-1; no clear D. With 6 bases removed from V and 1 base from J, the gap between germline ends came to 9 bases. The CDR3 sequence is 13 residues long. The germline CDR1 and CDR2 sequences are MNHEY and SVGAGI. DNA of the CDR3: TGTGCCAGCAGAACCGACGGGAACACTGAAGCTTTCTTT. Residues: CASRTDGNTEAFF.

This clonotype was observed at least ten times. The CDR3 loop is CASSLSGGASRPYEQYF. The CDR3 DNA is TGTGCCAGCAGTTTATCCGGTGGGGCGTCTAGACCCTACGAGCAGTACTTC. This chain joins TRBV27 and TRBJ2-7, with D possibly being TRBD1 (5 bases). V was cut by 0 bases and J by 2 bases, with 17 bases left in between. Germline CDR1 and CDR2: MNHEY and SMNVEV (reference sequence). The CDR3 length is 17 residues.